Detailed here is one TCR beta chain. This specimen comes from a study of blood T cell repertoires in COVID-19. Study details: Sample material is recorded as cDNA or gDNA derived from T cells, B-cell-depleted T cells, or PBMCs.

Original analysis: Using reference gene primer amplification, nucleated cell counts were estimated. Sequencing was performed with immunoSEQ multiplex PCR; in TCRdb, only in-frame clones are kept and a portion is missing. V and J calls and clone size are as listed in that table; D and trimming were resolved from the DNA. Of roughly 250,000 clones listed, 88% are singletons. Cohort assignment relied on participant-reported clinical history. Participants classified as exposed had met a COVID-19 case within 2 weeks before study entry. The CDR3 has 14 amino acids. The ends were cut back, 3 bases at V and 3 bases at J, with 8 bases in the middle. The germline CDR1 and CDR2 sequences are SGHVS and FQNEAQ.

The rearrangement joins TRBV7-8 to TRBJ1-4; D is undetermined. Sequencing input: PBMCs or T cells enriched from blood (not recorded which). The sequence came from a woman in her thirties or forties who had been exposed to COVID-19. The CDR3 nucleotides read TGTGCCAGCAGCTTGGGCCAGGCTAATGAAAAACTGTTTTTT. It yields the protein CASSLGQANEKLFF.